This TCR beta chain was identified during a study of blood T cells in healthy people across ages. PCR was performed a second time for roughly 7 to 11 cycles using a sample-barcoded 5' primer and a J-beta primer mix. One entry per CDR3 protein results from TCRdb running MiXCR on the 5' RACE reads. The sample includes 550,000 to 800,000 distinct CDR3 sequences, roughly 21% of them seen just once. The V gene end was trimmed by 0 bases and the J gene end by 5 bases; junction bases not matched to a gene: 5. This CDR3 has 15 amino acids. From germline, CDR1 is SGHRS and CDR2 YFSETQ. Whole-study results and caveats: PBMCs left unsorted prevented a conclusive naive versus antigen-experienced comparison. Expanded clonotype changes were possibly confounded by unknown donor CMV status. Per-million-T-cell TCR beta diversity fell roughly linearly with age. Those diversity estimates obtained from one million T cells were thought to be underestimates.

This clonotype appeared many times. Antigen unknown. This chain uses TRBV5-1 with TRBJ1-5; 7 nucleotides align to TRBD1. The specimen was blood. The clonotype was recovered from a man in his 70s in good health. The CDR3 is CASSLEGAEYQPQHF. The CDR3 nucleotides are TGCGCCAGCAGCTTGGAGGGGGCCGAATATCAGCCCCAGCATTTT.